One T cell receptor beta chain is described in this entry. Its antigen remains unidentified. The junction shows a germline mismatch at one end, possibly a read error. Authors' methods: A classifier for distant metastasis in papillary thyroid cancer was constructed using CDR3 differences observed across clinicopathological groups. TCRdb re-called the PCR reads via MiXCR. TCRdb's processing, not the authors' own work, is the source of the V and J calls. The sample has 30,000 to 45,000 clones, roughly 27% seen once. All patients were treatment-naive before thyroid surgery. This sample is part of a study of metastatic and nonmetastatic thyroid tumors. About the research overall: Patients with malignant and benign thyroid disease provided blood and tumor or nodule tissue, whose repertoires were compared.

Germline-derived CDR1 and CDR2 are ENHRY and SYGVKD. The CDR3 has 15 amino acids. Overall study results and limits: Benign nodules were reported to have significantly lower TCR beta diversity than malignant thyroid tumors, in blood and tumor.

The specimen was blood. The V gene is TRBV10-3, the J gene TRBJ2-6, with a weak D call TRBD2 (5 bases). The TCR originated in a female donor with papillary thyroid cancer or a benign thyroid nodule (not recorded which). Some clones in this sample may be carry-over from other donors' samples. The DNA for the CDR3 is TGTGCCATCAGTGAGTCGTCTGGAGGTGCCAACATCCTGACTTTC. Amino acid sequence: CAISESSGGANILTF.